The sample holds a few counts of the clone carrying this T cell receptor beta chain. Its antigen remains unknown. This sample stems from a study of T cells in Graves' hyperthyroidism and ophthalmopathy. Aged 18 to 65, the patients had hyperthyroidism that was newly diagnosed and had lasted under 2 months. This CDR3 comprises 18 residues. V was pared by 0 bases and J by 4 bases, with 22 bases between. CDR1 LGHDT and CDR2 YNNKEL come from the germline V gene (reference sequence). Points from the study as a whole: From stable hyperthyroidism, ophthalmopathy was separated by a 13 V-J model.

TCR beta CDR3 regions were amplified from RNA transcripts. In the first-round RT-PCR of the TCR CDR3, the HTBI primer set was used. One entry per CDR3 protein results from TCRdb running MiXCR on the multiplex PCR reads. Here the sample spans approximately 300,000 distinct CDR3 sequences, approximately 15% being singletons. The sequence derives from a man under 40 with Graves' hyperthyroidism. V gene TRBV3-1 combines with J gene TRBJ2-7; D call uncertain. The sample was blood. The CDR3 DNA reads as TGTGCCAGCAGCCAAGATCCGTTGGGGAAAATATCCCGATACGAGCAGTACTTC. This encodes CASSQDPLGKISRYEQYF.